The clone carrying this T cell receptor beta chain was found a few times. Its antigen is undetermined. The CDR3 has 14 residues. CDR1 is LNHNV and CDR2 is YYDKDF in the germline V gene (reference sequence). V was shortened by 0 bases and J by 13 bases, with 18 bases between the two germline ends. For TCR beta, libraries came from iRepertoire HTBI primers and Arm-PCR of CDR3 regions. TCRdb itself ran the multiplex PCR reads through MiXCR, one entry per CDR3 protein. The sample has under 500,000 distinct CDR3 sequences, less than 25% seen once. The data derive from a study of regulatory T cells in long-lasting Graves disease. The sample's time point: persistent/refractory GD, antithyroid drugs over 5 years with positive TRAb. PBMC RNA served as the TCR library source. Graves' disease diagnosis was established per American Thyroid Association guidelines. The study, taken as a whole, reports: Since the sample size was small, accuracy may have been reduced. Public clonotype sharing was higher in persistent than newly diagnosed patients.

The receptor was derived from a female donor with Graves disease. The chain joins TRBV15 to TRBJ1-2, with a weak D call TRBD1 (6 bases). The input for sequencing was peripheral blood mononuclear cells (PBMCs), taken when the disease was refractory, from a patient treated with antithyroid drugs. This CDR3 reads CATSREPGARESTF. In nucleotides, the CDR3 is TGTGCCACCAGCAGAGAGCCGGGGGCGCGAGAGTCCACCTTC.